Below are 5 T cell receptor beta chains sequenced from a single sample in a study of neurological immune-mediated disorders. TCRdb ran MiXCR on the 5' RACE reads and lists one entry per CDR3 protein. The sample comprises 65,000 to 70,000 distinct CDR3 sequences, 3.9% of which are singletons, and approximately 1.2% rests with the top ten. Sequenced: PBMCs. These receptors all come from a man aged 30 to 39 with multiple sclerosis.

This clonotype came up many times. This chain uses TRBV5-1 with TRBJ2-7; 10 nucleotides match TRBD1. Germline loops: CDR1 SGHRS, CDR2 YFSETQ. The CDR3 runs to 16 residues. V shed 4 bases and J 4 bases; nucleotides not matched to a gene: 11. The CDR3 sequence: CASSHTTGGVGYEQYF. The DNA of the CDR3 is TGCGCCAGCAGCCATACGACAGGGGGCGTCGGGTACGAGCAGTACTTC. Combining the CDR3 with reference TRBV5-1 and TRBJ2-7 gives the whole variable domain KAGVTQTPRYLIKTRGQQVTLSCSPISGHRSVSWYQQTPGQGLQFLFEYFSETQRNKGNFPGRFSGRQFSNSRSEMNVSTLELGDSALYLCASSHTTGGVGYEQYFGPGTRLTVT.

This clonotype was counted at least ten times. This chain's CDR3 is CSARDRSGPQHF. The CDR3 DNA reads TGCAGTGCTAGAGATCGGAGCGGGCCCCAGCATTTT. The chain is built from TRBV20-1 and TRBJ1-5, with D unclear. Looked up from germline, CDR1 is DFQATT and CDR2 is SNEGSKA (reference sequence). Trimming cost V 0 bases and J 9 bases, with 9 bases left between them. CDR3 length: 12 amino acids.

Ten or more counts support this clonotype. The rearrangement uses TRBV7-6 and TRBJ2-6; TRBD1 matches 9 bases. Germline V gene lookup returns CDR1 SGHVS and CDR2 FNYEAQ. With V trimmed by 1 base and J by 0 bases, 1 base remained unmatched. The CDR3 covers 17 residues. DNA of the CDR3: TGTGCCAGCAGCTTAGACAGGGGGCCCTCTGGGGCCAACGTCCTGACTTTC. Its translation is CASSLDRGPSGANVLTF.

The chain recombines TRBV5-1 with TRBJ1-6; TRBD1 might be the D (5 bases). The CDR3 length is 16 residues. The germline V gene has CDR1 SGHRS and CDR2 YFSETQ. V was pared by 2 bases and J by 9 bases, with 18 bases between. The CDR3 DNA sequence: TGCGCCAGCAGCTTTGGGACGCTTCCGGGAATTTCACCCCTCCACTTT. Protein: CASSFGTLPGISPLHF.

The table lists this clonotype with many counts. The chain couples TRBV6-5 to TRBJ2-7; D perhaps matches TRBD1 (6 bases). With 6 bases removed from V and 3 bases from J, the gap between germline ends came to 24 bases. Germline CDR1 reads MNHEY; CDR2 reads SVGAGI. This CDR3 spans 17 amino acids. The CDR3: CASRAGIRAGVHYEQYF. The CDR3 nucleotides read TGTGCCAGCAGGGCCGGTATTCGGGCAGGGGTGCACTACGAGCAGTACTTC.